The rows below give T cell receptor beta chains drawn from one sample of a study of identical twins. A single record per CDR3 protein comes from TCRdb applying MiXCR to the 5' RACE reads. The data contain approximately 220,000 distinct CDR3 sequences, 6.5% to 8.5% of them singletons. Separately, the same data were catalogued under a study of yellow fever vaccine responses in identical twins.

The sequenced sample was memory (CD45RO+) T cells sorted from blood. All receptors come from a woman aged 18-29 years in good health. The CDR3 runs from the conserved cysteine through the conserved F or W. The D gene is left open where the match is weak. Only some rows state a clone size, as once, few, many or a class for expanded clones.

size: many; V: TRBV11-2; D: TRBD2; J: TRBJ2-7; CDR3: CASSWRVTSPSRTYEQYF; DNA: TGTGCCAGCAGCTGGAGGGTGACTAGCCCCAGTAGGACCTACGAGCAGTACTTC
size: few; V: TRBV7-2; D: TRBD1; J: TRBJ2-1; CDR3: CASSLRSGGLYNEQFF; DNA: TGTGCCAGCAGCTTAAGGTCAGGGGGCTTATACAATGAGCAGTTCTTC
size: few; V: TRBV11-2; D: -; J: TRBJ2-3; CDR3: CASLVGESSTDTQYF; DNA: TGTGCCAGCCTGGTGGGGGAGAGTAGCACAGATACGCAGTATTTT
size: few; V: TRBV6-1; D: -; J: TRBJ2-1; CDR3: CASRGFGRSEQFF; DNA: TGTGCCAGCCGGGGTTTCGGGCGGAGTGAGCAGTTCTTC
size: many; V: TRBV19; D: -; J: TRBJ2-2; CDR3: CASVPGGFDTGELFF; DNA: TGTGCCAGCGTTCCCGGGGGCTTCGACACCGGGGAGCTGTTTTTT
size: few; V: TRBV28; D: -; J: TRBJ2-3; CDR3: CASSFDKQGRSDTQYF; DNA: TGTGCCAGCAGTTTTGATAAACAGGGAAGATCCGATACGCAGTATTTT
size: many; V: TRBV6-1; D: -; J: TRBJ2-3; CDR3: CASREGATDTQYF; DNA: TGTGCCAGCAGGGAAGGCGCCACAGATACGCAGTATTTT
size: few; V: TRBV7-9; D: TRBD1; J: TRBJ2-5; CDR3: CASSSSGTGPQETQYF; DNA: TGTGCCAGCAGCTCTTCTGGGACAGGTCCTCAAGAGACCCAGTACTTC
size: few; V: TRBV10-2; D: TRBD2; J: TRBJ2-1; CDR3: CASSPQRWGLAEGEQFF; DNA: TGCGCCAGCAGCCCCCAGCGGTGGGGACTAGCGGAGGGTGAGCAGTTCTTC
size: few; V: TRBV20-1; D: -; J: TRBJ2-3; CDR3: CSAREEGAFTDTQYF; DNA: TGCAGTGCTAGGGAGGAGGGGGCCTTCACAGATACGCAGTATTTT
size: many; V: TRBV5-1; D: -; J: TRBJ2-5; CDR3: CASSSDQANQETQYF; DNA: TGCGCCAGCAGCTCAGATCAGGCCAACCAAGAGACCCAGTACTTC
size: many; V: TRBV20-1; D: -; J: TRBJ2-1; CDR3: CSAPPSPPYNEQFF; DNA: TGCAGTGCCCCGCCCAGCCCCCCCTACAATGAGCAGTTCTTC
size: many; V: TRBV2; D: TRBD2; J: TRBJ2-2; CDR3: CASSVGLAGAANTGELFF; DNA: TGTGCCAGCAGTGTGGGGCTAGCGGGGGCCGCGAACACCGGGGAGCTGTTTTTT
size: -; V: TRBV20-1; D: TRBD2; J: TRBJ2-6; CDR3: CSARDARLAGVSRSGANVLTF; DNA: TGCAGTGCTAGAGATGCAAGACTAGCGGGCGTTAGTAGGTCTGGGGCCAACGTCCTGACTTTC
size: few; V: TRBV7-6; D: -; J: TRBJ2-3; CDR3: CASSSTWVNTQYF; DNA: TGTGCCAGCAGCTCAACTTGGGTGAATACGCAGTATTTT
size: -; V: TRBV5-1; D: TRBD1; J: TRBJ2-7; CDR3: CASSGTGLGEQYF; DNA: TGCGCCAGCAGCGGGACAGGGCTGGGGGAGCAGTACTTC
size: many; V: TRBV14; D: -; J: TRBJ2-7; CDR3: CASSQYLGTYEQYF; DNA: TGTGCCAGCAGCCAATATCTGGGAACCTACGAGCAGTACTTC
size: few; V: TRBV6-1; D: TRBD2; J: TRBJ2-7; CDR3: CASSARSGRALYEQYF; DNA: TGTGCCAGCAGTGCCCGAAGCGGGAGGGCTCTCTACGAGCAGTACTTC
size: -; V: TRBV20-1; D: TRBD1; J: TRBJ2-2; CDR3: CSARVMGQGTGELFF; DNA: TGCAGTGCTAGAGTGATGGGACAGGGGACCGGGGAGCTGTTTTTT
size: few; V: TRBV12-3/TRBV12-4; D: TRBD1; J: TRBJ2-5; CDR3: CASSSSRGYQETQYF; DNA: TGTGCCAGCAGTTCATCCAGGGGGTACCAAGAGACCCAGTACTTC
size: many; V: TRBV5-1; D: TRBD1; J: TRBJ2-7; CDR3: CASSLEGTGISYEQYF; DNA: TGCGCCAGCAGCTTGGAAGGGACAGGGATCTCCTACGAGCAGTACTTC
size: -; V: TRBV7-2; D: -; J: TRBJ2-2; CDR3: CASSATPANTGELFF; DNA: TGTGCCAGCAGCGCGACACCGGCGAACACCGGGGAGCTGTTTTTT
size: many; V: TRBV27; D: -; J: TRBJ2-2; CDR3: CASSLAPQAGELFF; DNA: TGTGCCAGCAGTTTAGCGCCCCAGGCCGGGGAGCTGTTTTTT
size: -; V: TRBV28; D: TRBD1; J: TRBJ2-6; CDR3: CASRFLGGAGANVLTF; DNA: TGTGCCAGCAGATTTCTAGGGGGCGCTGGGGCCAACGTCCTGACTTTC
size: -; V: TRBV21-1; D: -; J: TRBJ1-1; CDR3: CASSKSRAGVNTEAFF; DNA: TGTGCCAGCAGCAAATCAAGGGCAGGGGTGAACACTGAAGCTTTCTTT
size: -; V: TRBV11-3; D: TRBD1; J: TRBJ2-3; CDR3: CASSPGQFNTQYF; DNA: TGTGCCAGCAGCCCGGGACAGTTCAATACGCAGTATTTT
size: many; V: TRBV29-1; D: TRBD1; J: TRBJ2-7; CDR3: CSAHSRDSYEQYF; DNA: TGCAGCGCCCACTCACGGGACAGCTACGAGCAGTACTTC
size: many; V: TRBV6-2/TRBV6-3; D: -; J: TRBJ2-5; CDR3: CASSYSSEQETQYF; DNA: TGTGCCAGCAGTTACTCGTCAGAACAAGAGACCCAGTACTTC
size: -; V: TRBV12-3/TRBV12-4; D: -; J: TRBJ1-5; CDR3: CASSFGVVSQPQHF; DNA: TGTGCCAGCAGTTTTGGGGTCGTTAGTCAGCCCCAGCATTTT
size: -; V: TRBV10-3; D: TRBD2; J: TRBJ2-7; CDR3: CAILATSGRYEQYF; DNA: TGTGCCATTCTGGCGACTAGCGGGAGATACGAGCAGTACTTC
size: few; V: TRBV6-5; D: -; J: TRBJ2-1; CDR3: CASSLKGGDYNEQFF; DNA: TGTGCCAGCAGTTTGAAGGGGGGGGATTACAATGAGCAGTTCTTC
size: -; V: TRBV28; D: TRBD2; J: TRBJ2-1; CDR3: CASSRGTTQYNEQFF; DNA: TGTGCCAGCAGCCGGGGGACTACCCAATACAATGAGCAGTTCTTC
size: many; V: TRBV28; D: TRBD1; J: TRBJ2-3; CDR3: CASSLSGQGARATDTQYF; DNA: TGTGCCAGCAGTTTGAGCGGCCAGGGGGCGAGAGCCACAGATACGCAGTATTTT
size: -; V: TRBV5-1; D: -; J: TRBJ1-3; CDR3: CASSPSASSSGNTIYF; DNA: TGCGCCAGCAGCCCGTCAGCTTCCAGCTCTGGAAACACCATATATTTT
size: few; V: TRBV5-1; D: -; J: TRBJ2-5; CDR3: CASSPLLVGGDDLTQYF; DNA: TGCGCCAGCAGCCCCCTACTTGTAGGAGGGGACGACCTGACCCAGTACTTC
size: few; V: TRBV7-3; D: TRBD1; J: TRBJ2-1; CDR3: CASSPQPGQGAWEQFF; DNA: TGTGCCAGCAGCCCCCAGCCCGGACAGGGGGCTTGGGAGCAGTTCTTC
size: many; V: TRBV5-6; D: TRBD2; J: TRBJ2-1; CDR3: CASSFSGSSYNEQFF; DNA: TGTGCCAGCAGCTTTAGCGGGAGCAGCTACAATGAGCAGTTCTTC
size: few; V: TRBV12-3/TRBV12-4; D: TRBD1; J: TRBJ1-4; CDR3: CASRYGDRDNEKLFF; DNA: TGTGCCAGCCGTTATGGGGACAGGGATAATGAAAAACTGTTTTTT
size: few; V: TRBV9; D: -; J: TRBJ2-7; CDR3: CASSVGVQSYEQYF; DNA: TGTGCCAGCAGCGTAGGGGTGCAGAGTTACGAGCAGTACTTC
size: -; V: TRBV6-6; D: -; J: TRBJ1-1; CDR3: CASRHLTEAFF; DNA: TGTGCCAGCCGACACCTCACTGAAGCTTTCTTT
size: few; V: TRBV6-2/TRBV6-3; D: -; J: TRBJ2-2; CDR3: CASRGADGVAGELFF; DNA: TGTGCCAGCAGGGGAGCGGATGGCGTCGCCGGGGAGCTGTTTTTT
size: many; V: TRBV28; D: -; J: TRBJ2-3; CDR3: CASSTNVSYPRRRTDTQYF; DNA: TGTGCCAGCAGTACCAATGTAAGCTATCCTCGGAGACGCACAGATACGCAGTATTTT
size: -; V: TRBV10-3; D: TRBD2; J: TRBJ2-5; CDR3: CAITGGDQETQYF; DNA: TGTGCCATCACGGGGGGGGACCAAGAGACCCAGTACTTC
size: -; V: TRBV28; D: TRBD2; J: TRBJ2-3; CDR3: CASSTSGFHTDTQYF; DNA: TGTGCCAGCAGTACTAGCGGGTTCCACACAGATACGCAGTATTTT
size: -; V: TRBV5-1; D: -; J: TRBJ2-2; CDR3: CASSRSGAARTGELFF; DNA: TGCGCCAGCAGCCGGTCTGGGGCGGCGAGGACCGGGGAGCTGTTTTTT
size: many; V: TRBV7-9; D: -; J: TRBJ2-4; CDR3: CASSPSDGRTKNIQYF; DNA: TGTGCCAGCAGCCCTTCAGACGGGAGAACCAAAAACATTCAGTACTTC
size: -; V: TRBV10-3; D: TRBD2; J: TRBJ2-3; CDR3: CAIRERELGADTQYF; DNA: TGTGCCATCAGGGAGCGGGAGCTGGGGGCAGATACGCAGTATTTT
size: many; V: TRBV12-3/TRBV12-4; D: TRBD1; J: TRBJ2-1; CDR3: CASTLGQGLYNEQFF; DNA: TGTGCCAGCACCCTGGGACAGGGACTTTACAATGAGCAGTTCTTC
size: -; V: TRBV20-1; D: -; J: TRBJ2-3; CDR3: CSASYTDTQYF; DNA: TGCAGTGCTAGCTATACAGATACGCAGTATTTT
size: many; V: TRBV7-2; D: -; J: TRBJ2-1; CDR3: CASSLVGGRVNEQFF; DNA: TGTGCCAGCAGCTTAGTGGGGGGCCGGGTAAATGAGCAGTTCTTC
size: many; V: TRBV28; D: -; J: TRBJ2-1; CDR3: CASSWDSPNEQFF; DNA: TGTGCCAGCAGTTGGGACTCACCAAATGAGCAGTTCTTC
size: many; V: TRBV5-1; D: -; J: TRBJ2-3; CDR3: CASSLELVRDTQYF; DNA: TGCGCCAGCAGCTTGGAACTAGTGAGAGATACGCAGTATTTT
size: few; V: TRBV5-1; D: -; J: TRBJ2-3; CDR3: CASRLALTDTQYF; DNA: TGCGCCAGCAGACTAGCCCTAACAGATACGCAGTATTTT
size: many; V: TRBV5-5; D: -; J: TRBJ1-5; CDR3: CASSQKGSSNQPQHF; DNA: TGTGCCAGCAGCCAGAAGGGGTCTAGCAATCAGCCCCAGCATTTT
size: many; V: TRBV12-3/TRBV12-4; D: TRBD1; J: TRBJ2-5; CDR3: CASTEGTGKTQYF; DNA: TGTGCCAGCACCGAGGGGACAGGGAAGACCCAGTACTTC
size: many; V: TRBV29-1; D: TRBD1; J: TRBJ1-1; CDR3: CSALDRAGTEAFF; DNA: TGCAGCGCCTTAGACAGGGCGGGCACTGAAGCTTTCTTT
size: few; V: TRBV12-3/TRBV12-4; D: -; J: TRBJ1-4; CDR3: CASSPSGSTVEKLFF; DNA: TGTGCCAGCAGTCCCTCTGGAAGTACGGTTGAAAAACTGTTTTTT
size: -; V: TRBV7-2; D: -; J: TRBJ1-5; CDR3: CASSLGAGRQPQHF; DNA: TGTGCCAGCAGCTTAGGGGCGGGTAGACAGCCCCAGCATTTT
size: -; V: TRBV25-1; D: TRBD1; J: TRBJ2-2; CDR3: CASGGQGALAGELFF; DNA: TGTGCCAGCGGGGGACAGGGGGCTTTGGCCGGGGAGCTGTTTTTT
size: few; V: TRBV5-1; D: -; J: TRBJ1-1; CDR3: CASSPTTGSSTEAFF; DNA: TGCGCCAGCAGCCCGACGACAGGCTCCTCCACTGAAGCTTTCTTT